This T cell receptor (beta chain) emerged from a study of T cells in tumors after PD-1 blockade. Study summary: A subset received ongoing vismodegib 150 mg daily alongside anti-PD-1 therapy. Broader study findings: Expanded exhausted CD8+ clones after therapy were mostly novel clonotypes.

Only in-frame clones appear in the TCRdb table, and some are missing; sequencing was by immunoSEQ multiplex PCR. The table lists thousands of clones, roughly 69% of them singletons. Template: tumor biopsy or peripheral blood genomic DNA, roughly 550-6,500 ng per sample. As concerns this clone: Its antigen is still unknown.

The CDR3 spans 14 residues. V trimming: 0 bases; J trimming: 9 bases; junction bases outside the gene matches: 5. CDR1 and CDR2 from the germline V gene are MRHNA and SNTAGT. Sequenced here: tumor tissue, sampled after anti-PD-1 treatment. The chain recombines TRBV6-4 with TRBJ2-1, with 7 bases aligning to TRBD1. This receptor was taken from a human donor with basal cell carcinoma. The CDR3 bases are TGTGCCAGCAGTGACTCGGGGACAGAGACTGAGCAGTTCTTC. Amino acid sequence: CASSDSGTETEQFF.